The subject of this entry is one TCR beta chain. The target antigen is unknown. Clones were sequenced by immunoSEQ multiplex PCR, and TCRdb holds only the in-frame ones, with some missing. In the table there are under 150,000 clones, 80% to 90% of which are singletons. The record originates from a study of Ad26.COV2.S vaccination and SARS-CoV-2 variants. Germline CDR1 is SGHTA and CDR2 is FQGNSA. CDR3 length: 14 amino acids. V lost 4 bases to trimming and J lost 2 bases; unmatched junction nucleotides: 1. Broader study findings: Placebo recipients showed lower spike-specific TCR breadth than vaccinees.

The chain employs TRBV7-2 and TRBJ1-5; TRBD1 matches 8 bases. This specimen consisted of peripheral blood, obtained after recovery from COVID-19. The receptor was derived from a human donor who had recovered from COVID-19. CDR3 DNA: TGTGCCAGCAGCTCGACAGGGGGCAATCAGCCCCAGCATTTT. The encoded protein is CASSSTGGNQPQHF.